The source of this T cell receptor (beta chain) is a study of regulatory T cells in long-lasting Graves disease. This clonotype has just a few counts. Library construction for TCR beta used iRepertoire HTBI primers and Arm-PCR of CDR3 regions. TCRdb redid the calling of the multiplex PCR reads with MiXCR, one entry per CDR3 protein. The repertoire holds about 470,000 distinct CDR3 sequences, with around 20% as singletons. Time point indicated: persistent/refractory GD, antithyroid drugs over 5 years with positive TRAb. With RNA extracted from PBMCs as input, the TCR library was made. Germline assignment: CDR1 SEHNR and CDR2 FQNEAQ (reference sequence). The CDR3 covers 18 residues. Trimming shortened V by 2 bases and J by 0 bases, and 16 bases separated the two germline ends.

The material was peripheral blood mononuclear cells (PBMCs), obtained when the disease was refractory, from a patient treated with antithyroid drugs. The chain employs TRBV7-9 and TRBJ1-4; D is uncertain. This TCR derives from a female donor with Graves disease. The DNA of the CDR3 is TGTGCCAGCAGCTTAAAAAGGCTCCTTGGAGCAACTAATGAAAAACTGTTTTTT. It is translated as CASSLKRLLGATNEKLFF.